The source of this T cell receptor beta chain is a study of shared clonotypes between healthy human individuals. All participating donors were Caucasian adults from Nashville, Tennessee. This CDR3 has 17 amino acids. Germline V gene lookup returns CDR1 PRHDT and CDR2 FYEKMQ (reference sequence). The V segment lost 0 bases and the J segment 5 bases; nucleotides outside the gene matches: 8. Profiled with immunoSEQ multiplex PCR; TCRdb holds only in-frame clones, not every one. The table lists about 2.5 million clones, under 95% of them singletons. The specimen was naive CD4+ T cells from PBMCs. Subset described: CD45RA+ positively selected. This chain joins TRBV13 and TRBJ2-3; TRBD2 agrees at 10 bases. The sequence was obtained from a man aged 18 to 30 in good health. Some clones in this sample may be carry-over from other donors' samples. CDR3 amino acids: CASSLGPLAGLRDTQYF. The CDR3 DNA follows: TGTGCCAGCAGCTTAGGCCCACTAGCGGGACTAAGAGATACGCAGTATTTT.